This T cell receptor beta chain was identified in a study of identical twins. This clonotype was seen many times. Its specificity is unknown. General study results and limits: Alpha sequences out of frame and shared by twins had excess low generation probability.

Trimming shortened V by 2 bases and J by 6 bases, and 10 bases separated the two germline ends. Germline values: CDR1 SGHTA, CDR2 FQGNSA. The CDR3 runs to 14 residues. From the 5' RACE reads, TCRdb called clonotypes with MiXCR, one entry per CDR3 protein. The data hold about 240,000 distinct CDR3 sequences, with roughly 12% observed a single time. The same specimen was also included in a second study, on yellow fever vaccine responses in identical twins.

The chain uses TRBV7-2 and TRBJ2-2, with D possibly being TRBD2 (7 bases). Sample: memory (CD45RO+) T cells sorted from blood. The source is a woman aged 18-29 years in good health. In DNA, the CDR3 is TGTGCCAGCAGCTTACGAGGGGGGGCCGGGGAGCTGTTTTTT. Amino acid sequence: CASSLRGGAGELFF.